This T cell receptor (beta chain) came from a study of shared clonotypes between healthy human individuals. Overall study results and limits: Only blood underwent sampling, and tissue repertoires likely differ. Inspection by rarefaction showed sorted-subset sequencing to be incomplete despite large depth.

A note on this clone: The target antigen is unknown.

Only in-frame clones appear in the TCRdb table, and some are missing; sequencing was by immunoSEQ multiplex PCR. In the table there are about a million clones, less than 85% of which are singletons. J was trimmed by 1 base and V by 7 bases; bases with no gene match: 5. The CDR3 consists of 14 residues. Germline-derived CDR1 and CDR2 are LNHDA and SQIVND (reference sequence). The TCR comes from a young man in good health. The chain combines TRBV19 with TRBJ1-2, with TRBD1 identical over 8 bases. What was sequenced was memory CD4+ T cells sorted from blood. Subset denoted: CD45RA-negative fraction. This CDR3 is CASTHRGDNYGYTF. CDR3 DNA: TGTGCCAGTACCCACAGGGGGGATAACTATGGCTACACCTTC.